This T cell receptor beta chain was sequenced for a study of blood T cell repertoires in COVID-19. Whole-study context: T cells, B-cell-depleted T cells, or PBMCs provided the cDNA or gDNA that served as material.

This clone was observed a handful of times. Using immunoSEQ multiplex PCR, the repertoire was profiled, and TCRdb retains in-frame clones only, with some absent. Among 150,000 to 250,000 clones listed, more than 65% were seen once. CDR3 length: 14 residues. Germline trimming cut 2 bases from V and 7 bases from J; bases unmatched to any gene: 6. Per germline, CDR1 MGHRA and CDR2 YSYEKL. Sequencing was done on a sample of PBMCs or T cells enriched from blood (not recorded which). The chain carries TRBV4-1 and TRBJ1-1; 8 bases map to TRBD1. The sequence was collected from a man aged 40-49 years who had recovered from COVID-19. CDR3 amino acids: CASSQWTGSDEAFF. The CDR3 DNA sequence: TGCGCCAGCAGCCAATGGACAGGGTCGGATGAAGCTTTCTTT.